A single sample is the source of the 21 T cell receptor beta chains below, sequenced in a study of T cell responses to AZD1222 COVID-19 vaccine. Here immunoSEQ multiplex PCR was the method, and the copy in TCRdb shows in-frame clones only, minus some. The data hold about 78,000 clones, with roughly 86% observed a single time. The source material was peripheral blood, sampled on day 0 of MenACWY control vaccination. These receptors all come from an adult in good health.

The CDR3 loop reads CASSLVAGTEAFF. For the CDR3, the DNA is TGCGCCAGCAGCTTGGTGGCGGGCACTGAAGCTTTCTTT. V and J are TRBV5-1 and TRBJ1-1; D is undetermined. The CDR3 covers 13 residues. Between the trimmed V and J ends, which lost 0 bases and 4 bases, there was a span of 7 bases. Germline lookup yields CDR1 SGHRS and CDR2 YFSETQ.

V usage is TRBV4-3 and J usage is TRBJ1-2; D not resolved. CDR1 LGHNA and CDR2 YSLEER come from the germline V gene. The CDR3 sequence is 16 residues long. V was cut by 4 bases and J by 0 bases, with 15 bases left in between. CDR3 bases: TGCGCCAGCAGCCCCAAATGGGAGCGAACTAACTATGGCTACACCTTC. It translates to CASSPKWERTNYGYTF.

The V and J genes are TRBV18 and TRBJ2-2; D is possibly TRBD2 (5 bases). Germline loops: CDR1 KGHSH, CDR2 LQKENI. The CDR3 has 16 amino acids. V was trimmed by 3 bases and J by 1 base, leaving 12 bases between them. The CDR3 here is CASSPGPSQNTGELFF. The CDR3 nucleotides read TGTGCCAGCTCACCCGGGCCTAGCCAGAACACCGGGGAGCTGTTTTTT. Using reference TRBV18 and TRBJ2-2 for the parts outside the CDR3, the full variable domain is NAGVMQNPRHLVRRRGQEARLRCSPMKGHSHVYWYRQLPEEGLKFMVYLQKENIIDESGMPKERFSAEFPKEGPSILRIQQVVRGDSAAYFCASSPGPSQNTGELFFGEGSRLTVL.

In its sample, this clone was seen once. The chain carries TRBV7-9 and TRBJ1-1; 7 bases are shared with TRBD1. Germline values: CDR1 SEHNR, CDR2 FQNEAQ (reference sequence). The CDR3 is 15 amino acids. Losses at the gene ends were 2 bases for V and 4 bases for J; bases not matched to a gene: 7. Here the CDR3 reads CASSLQGGDVTEAFF. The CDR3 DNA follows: TGTGCCAGCAGCTTACAGGGGGGTGATGTCACTGAAGCTTTCTTT.

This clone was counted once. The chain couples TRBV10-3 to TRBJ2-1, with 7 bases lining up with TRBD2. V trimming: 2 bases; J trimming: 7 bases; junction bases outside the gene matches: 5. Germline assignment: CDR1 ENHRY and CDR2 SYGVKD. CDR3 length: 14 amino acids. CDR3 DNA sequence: TGTGCCATCAGTGAGGGGAGGGTTTTAAATGAGCAGTTCTTC. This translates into CAISEGRVLNEQFF.

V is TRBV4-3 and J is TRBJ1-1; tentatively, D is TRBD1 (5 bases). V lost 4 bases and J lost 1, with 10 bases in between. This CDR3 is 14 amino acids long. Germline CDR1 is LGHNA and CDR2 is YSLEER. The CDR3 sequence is CASSPGQENTEAFF. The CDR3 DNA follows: TGCGCCAGCAGCCCAGGGCAGGAGAACACTGAAGCTTTCTTT.

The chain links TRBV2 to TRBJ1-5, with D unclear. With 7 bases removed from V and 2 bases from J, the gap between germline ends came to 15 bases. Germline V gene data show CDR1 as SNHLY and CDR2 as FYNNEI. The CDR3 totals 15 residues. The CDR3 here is CASKAAFGGNQPQHF. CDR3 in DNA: TGTGCCAGCAAGGCCGCCTTTGGAGGCAATCAGCCCCAGCATTTT.

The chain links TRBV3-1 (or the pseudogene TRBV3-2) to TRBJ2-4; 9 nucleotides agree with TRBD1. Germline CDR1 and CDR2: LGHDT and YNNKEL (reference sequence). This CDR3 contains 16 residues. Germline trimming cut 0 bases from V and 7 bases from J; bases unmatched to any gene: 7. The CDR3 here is CASSQDRGTGNNIQYF. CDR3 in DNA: TGTGCCAGCAGCCAAGATCGCGGGACAGGGAATAACATTCAGTACTTC.

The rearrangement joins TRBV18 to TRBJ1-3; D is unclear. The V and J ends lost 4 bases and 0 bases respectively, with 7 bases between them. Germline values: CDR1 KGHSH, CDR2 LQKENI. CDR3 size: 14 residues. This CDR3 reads CASSQDSSGNTIYF. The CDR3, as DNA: TGTGCCAGCTCACAGGATAGCTCTGGAAACACCATATATTTT.

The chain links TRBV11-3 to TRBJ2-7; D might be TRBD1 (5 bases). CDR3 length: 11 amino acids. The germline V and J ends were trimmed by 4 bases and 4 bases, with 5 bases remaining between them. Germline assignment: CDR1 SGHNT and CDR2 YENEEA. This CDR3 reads CASSSGYEQYF. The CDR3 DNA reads TGTGCCAGCAGCTCAGGGTACGAGCAGTACTTC. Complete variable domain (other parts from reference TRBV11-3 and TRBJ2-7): EAGVVQSPRYKIIEKKQPVAFWCNPISGHNTLYWYLQNLGQGPELLIRYENEEAVDDSQLPKDRFSAERLKGVDSTLKIQPAELGDSAVYLCASSSGYEQYFGPGTRLTVT.

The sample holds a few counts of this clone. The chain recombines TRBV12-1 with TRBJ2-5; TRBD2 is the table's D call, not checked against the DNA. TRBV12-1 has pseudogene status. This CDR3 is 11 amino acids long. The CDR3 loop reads CASSPEETQYF. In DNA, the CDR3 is TGTGCCAGCAGCCCTGAAGAGACCCAGTACTTC.

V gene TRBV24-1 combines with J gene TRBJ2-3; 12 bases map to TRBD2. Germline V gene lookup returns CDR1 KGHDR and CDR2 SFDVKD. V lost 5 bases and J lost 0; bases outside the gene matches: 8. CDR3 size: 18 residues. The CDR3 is CATSAGTSGRTSTDTQYF. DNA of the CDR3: TGTGCCACCAGTGCCGGGACTAGCGGGCGGACTAGCACAGATACGCAGTATTTT.

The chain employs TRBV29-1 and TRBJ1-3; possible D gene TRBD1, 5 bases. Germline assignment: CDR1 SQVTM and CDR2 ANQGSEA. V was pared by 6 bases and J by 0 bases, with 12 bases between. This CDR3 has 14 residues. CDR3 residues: CSVRTPSSGNTIYF. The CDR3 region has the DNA TGCAGCGTCAGGACACCAAGCTCTGGAAACACCATATATTTT.

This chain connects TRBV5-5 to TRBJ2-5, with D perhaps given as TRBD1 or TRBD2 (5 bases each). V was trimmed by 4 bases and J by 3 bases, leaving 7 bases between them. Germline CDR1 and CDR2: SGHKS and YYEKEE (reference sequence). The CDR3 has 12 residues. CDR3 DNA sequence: TGTGCCAGCAGCGGGGACGAAGAGACCCAGTACTTC. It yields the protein CASSGDEETQYF.

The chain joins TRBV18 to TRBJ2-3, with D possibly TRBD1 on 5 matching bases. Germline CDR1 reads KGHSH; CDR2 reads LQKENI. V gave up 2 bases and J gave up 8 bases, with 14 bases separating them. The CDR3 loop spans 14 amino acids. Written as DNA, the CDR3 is TGTGCCAGCTCACCAGGGTCCCAGGGCGTTACGCAGTATTTT. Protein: CASSPGSQGVTQYF.

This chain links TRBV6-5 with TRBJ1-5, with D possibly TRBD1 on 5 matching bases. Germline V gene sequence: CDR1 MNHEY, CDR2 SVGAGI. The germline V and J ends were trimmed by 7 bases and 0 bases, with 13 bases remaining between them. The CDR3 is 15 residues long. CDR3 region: CASTEWGVSNQPQHF. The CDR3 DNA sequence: TGTGCCAGCACCGAATGGGGGGTTAGCAATCAGCCCCAGCATTTT.

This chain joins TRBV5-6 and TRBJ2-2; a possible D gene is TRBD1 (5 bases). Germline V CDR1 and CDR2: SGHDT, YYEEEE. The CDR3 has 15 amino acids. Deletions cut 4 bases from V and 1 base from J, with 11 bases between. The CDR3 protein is CASSRIDRNTGELFF. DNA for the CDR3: TGTGCCAGCAGCCGAATCGACAGGAACACCGGGGAGCTGTTTTTT.

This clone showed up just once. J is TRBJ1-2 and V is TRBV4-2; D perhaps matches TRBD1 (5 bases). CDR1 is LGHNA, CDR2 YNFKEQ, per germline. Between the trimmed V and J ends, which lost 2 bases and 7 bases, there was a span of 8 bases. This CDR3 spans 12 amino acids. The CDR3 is CASSQPGGGYTF. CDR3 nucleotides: TGTGCCAGCAGCCAACCTGGGGGTGGCTACACCTTC.

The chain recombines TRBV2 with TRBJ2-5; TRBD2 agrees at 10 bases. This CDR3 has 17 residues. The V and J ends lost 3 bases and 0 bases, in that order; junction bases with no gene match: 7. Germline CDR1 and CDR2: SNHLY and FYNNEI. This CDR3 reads CASSELGSGGYQETQYF. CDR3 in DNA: TGTGCCAGCAGTGAGTTAGGTAGCGGGGGGTACCAAGAGACCCAGTACTTC.

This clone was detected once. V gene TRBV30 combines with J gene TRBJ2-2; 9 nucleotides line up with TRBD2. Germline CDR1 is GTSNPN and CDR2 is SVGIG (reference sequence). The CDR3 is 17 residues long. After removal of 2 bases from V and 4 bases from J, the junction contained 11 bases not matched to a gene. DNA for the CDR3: TGTGCCTGGAGTCTCCCGCGGGGGGGCCGTTTCACCGGGGAGCTGTTTTTT. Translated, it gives CAWSLPRGGRFTGELFF.

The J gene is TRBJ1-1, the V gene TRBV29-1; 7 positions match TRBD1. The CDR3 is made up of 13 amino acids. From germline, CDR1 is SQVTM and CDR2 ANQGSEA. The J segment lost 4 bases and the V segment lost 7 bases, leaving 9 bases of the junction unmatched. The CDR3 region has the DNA TGCAGCGGCGGCAACAGGGGTTTCACTGAAGCTTTCTTT. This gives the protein CSGGNRGFTEAFF.